One and the same sample provided the 8 T cell receptor beta chains below, sequenced in a study of cytotoxic CD8 clonotypes in ibrutinib-treated CLL. The method was immunoSEQ multiplex PCR; TCRdb's version includes in-frame clones alone and lacks a portion of them. Altogether 100,000 to 150,000 clones are present, approximately 85% being singletons, with the ten largest covering around 2%. The starting material was PBMCs, obtained after 24 months of ibrutinib treatment. The source is a human donor with chronic lymphocytic leukemia.

This clone was seen just once. V gene TRBV2 combines with J gene TRBJ2-5, with a possible D match to TRBD2 (6 bases). The CDR3 consists of 13 residues. Looked up from germline, CDR1 is SNHLY and CDR2 is FYNNEI. Trimming shortened V by 4 bases and J by 4 bases, and 10 bases separated the two germline ends. DNA of the CDR3: TGTGCCAGCAGTGTGCGGAGGGGAGAGACCCAGTACTTC. Its translation is CASSVRRGETQYF.

This clone was found a few times. V and J are TRBV7-9 and TRBJ2-1; no definite D call. The CDR3 totals 14 residues. Trimming took off 5 bases at V and 2 bases at J, with 10 bases between the two ends. The germline gives CDR1 SEHNR, CDR2 FQNEAQ (reference sequence). DNA of the CDR3: TGTGCCAGCAGCCCGAGTTTCGCCTACAATGAGCAGTTCTTC. Its translation: CASSPSFAYNEQFF. Combining the CDR3 with reference TRBV7-9 and TRBJ2-1 gives the whole variable domain DTGVSQNPRHKITKRGQNVTFRCDPISEHNRLYWYRQTLGQGPEFLTYFQNEAQLEKSRLLSDRFSAERPKGSFSTLEIQRTEQGDSAMYLCASSPSFAYNEQFFGPGTRLTVL.

This chain joins TRBV5-8 and TRBJ1-5; perhaps TRBD1 as D (6 bases). The CDR3 is 13 residues long. Germline CDR1 SGHTS, CDR2 YDEGEE. With 4 bases removed from V and 4 bases from J, the gap between germline ends came to 9 bases. CDR3 loop: CASSNDRNQPQHF. The CDR3 region has the DNA TGTGCCAGCAGCAATGACAGGAATCAGCCCCAGCATTTT.

This clone was found a few times. V and J are TRBV18 and TRBJ1-1; 8 bases map to TRBD1. Unmatched junction bases numbered 3, after V lost 3 bases and J lost 0 bases. CDR1 is KGHSH, CDR2 LQKENI, per germline. The CDR3 sequence is 15 residues long. CDR3 in DNA: TGTGCCAGCTCACCGGGGGACAGGTTGAACACTGAAGCTTTCTTT. It encodes CASSPGDRLNTEAFF.

The rearrangement joins TRBV2 to TRBJ2-7; D is unclear. Germline CDR1 is SNHLY and CDR2 is FYNNEI. Trimming cost V 6 bases and J 3 bases, with 12 bases left between them. The length of the CDR3 is 13 residues. The CDR3 DNA reads TGTGCCAGCAGCCAAGGACGGTACTACGAGCAGTACTTC. This gives the protein CASSQGRYYEQYF.

The chain links TRBV25-1 to TRBJ1-5; the match to TRBD1 covers 11 bases. Germline CDR1 is MGHDK and CDR2 is SYGVNS. The CDR3 contains 14 residues. The trim removed 8 bases at V and 5 bases at J, leaving 5 bases unmatched. CDR3 bases: TGTGCCAGCCAAGGGACAGGGGGTCATCAGCCCCAGCATTTT. Protein product: CASQGTGGHQPQHF.

This clone was recorded only once. V gene TRBV29-1 combines with J gene TRBJ1-1, with D hard to call. V lost 4 bases, J lost 8 bases, and 17 bases lay in between. The CDR3 sequence is 13 residues long. CDR1 and CDR2 (germline): SQVTM, ANQGSEA. CDR3: CSVVGDGLREAFF. CDR3 nucleotide sequence: TGCAGCGTTGTCGGAGACGGCCTAAGGGAAGCTTTCTTT. Drawing the rest from reference TRBV29-1 and TRBJ1-1, the complete variable domain is SAVISQKPSRDICQRGTSLTIQCQVDSQVTMMFWYRQQPGQSLTLIATANQGSEATYESGFVIDKFPISRPNLTFSTLTVSNMSPEDSSIYLCSVVGDGLREAFFGQGTRLTVV.

The chain joins TRBV7-8 to TRBJ2-3; 8 nucleotides align to TRBD2. Losses at the gene ends were 5 bases for V and 0 bases for J; bases not matched to a gene: 4. The CDR3 consists of 15 residues. Germline V lookup: CDR1 SGHVS, CDR2 FQNEAQ. The CDR3 reads CASSLLAESTDTQYF. Written as DNA, the CDR3 is TGTGCCAGCAGCCTACTAGCGGAGAGCACAGATACGCAGTATTTT.